This T cell receptor beta chain was identified during a study of cytomegalovirus exposure and HLA in healthy donors. A multiplex PCR was run with 60 Vbeta primers and 13 Jbeta primers. Sequencing used immunoSEQ multiplex PCR; TCRdb keeps in-frame clones, though not all of them. The table lists under 110,000 clones, approximately 71% of them singletons, with over 2% in the top ten. The specimen was PBMCs. This TCR was sampled from a man aged 40-49 years in good health and CMV-seronegative.

Written as DNA, the CDR3 is TGTGCCAGCAGTCTTGACAGGGCGTACTATGGCTACACCTTC. This translates into CASSLDRAYYGYTF. The J gene is TRBJ1-2, the V gene TRBV7-9; 7 positions match TRBD1. The length of the CDR3 is 14 residues. V lost 6 bases and J lost 3; bases outside the gene matches: 7. CDR1 is SEHNR and CDR2 is FQNEAQ in the germline V gene (reference sequence).